The sequence of this T cell receptor beta chain was determined in a study of cytomegalovirus exposure and HLA in healthy donors. Per germline, CDR1 SQVTM and CDR2 ANQGSEA. This CDR3 spans 12 amino acids. V lost 6 bases and J lost 8, with 16 bases in between. PCR involved 60 Vbeta and 13 Jbeta primers. Measured with immunoSEQ multiplex PCR; TCRdb has only the in-frame clones, and not every one. The sample contains roughly 200,000 clones, 9.5% of which appear only once. This clone was seen more than once but under ten times. The chain carries TRBV29-1 and TRBJ1-2; perhaps TRBD1 as D (6 bases). The clonotype was recovered from a woman aged 30 to 39 in good health and CMV-seropositive. The material sequenced was PBMCs. CDR3: CSVHPGTYGYTF. The CDR3, as DNA: TGCAGCGTCCACCCCGGGACATACGGCTACACCTTC.